This TCR beta chain is drawn from a study of Graves' ophthalmopathy and Graves' hyperthyroidism. Study-level information: In this cohort's terms, stable hyperthyroidism meant no ophthalmopathy by 18 months of follow-up. Findings and limits, study-wide: Most expanded thyroid clonotypes above 0.001 frequency also appeared in blood.

RNA transcripts served as template for amplifying TCR beta CDR3 sequences. Scientists carried out first-round RT-PCR using HTBI primers and then a second-round multiplex PCR. TCRdb reprocessed the multiplex PCR reads with MiXCR, giving one entry per CDR3 protein. The data contain a few hundred thousand distinct CDR3 sequences, approximately 35% of them singletons. As to this clonotype: The antigen remains undetermined.

Trimming stripped 2 bases from V and 0 bases from J, with 8 bases between. Per the germline V gene, CDR1 is MNHNS and CDR2 is SASEGT. This CDR3 region has 14 residues. Only newly diagnosed hyperthyroidism patients aged 18 to 65, with under 2 months' duration, were enrolled. This receptor was obtained from an adult man with Graves' hyperthyroidism. This chain connects TRBV6-1 to TRBJ2-7; D may be TRBD2 (5 bases). The sequencing sample was made of peripheral blood or thyroid tissue (not recorded which). CDR3 DNA sequence: TGTGCCAGCAGTGAATATGAGGGCTCCTACGAGCAGTACTTC. Amino acid sequence: CASSEYEGSYEQYF.